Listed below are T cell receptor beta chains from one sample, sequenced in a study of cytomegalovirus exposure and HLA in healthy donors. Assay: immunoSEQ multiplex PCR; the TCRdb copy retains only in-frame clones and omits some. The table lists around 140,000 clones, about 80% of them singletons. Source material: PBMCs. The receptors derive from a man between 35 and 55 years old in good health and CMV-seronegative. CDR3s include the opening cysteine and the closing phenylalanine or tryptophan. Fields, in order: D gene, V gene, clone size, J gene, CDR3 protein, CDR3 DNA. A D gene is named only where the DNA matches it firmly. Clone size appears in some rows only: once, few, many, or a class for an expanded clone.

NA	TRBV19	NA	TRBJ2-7	CASSIAGDGTYEQYF	TGTGCCAGTAGTATAGCAGGGGACGGGACCTACGAGCAGTACTTC
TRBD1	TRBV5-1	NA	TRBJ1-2	CASSQTPDRGYGYTF	TGCGCCAGCAGCCAGACCCCGGACAGGGGATATGGCTACACCTTC
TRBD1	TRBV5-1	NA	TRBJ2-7	CASSLEGQGAHEQYF	TGCGCCAGCAGCTTGGAGGGACAGGGGGCCCACGAGCAGTACTTC
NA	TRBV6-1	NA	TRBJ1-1	CASNEPGRGNTEAFF	TGTGCCAGCAATGAGCCGGGGCGGGGGAACACTGAAGCTTTCTTT
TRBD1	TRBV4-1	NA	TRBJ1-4	CASSQNTGGPEKLFF	TGCGCCAGCAGCCAAAACACAGGGGGCCCTGAAAAACTGTTTTTT
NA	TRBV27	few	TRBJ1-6	CASSPGQGNGSPLHF	TGTGCCAGCAGTCCCGGTCAGGGCAACGGATCACCCCTCCACTTT
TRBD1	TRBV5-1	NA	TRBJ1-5	CASSQGANQPQHF	TGCGCCAGCAGTCAGGGGGCAAATCAGCCCCAGCATTTT
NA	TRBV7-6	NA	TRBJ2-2	CASSSYTGELFF	TGTGCCAGCAGCTCCTACACCGGGGAGCTGTTTTTT
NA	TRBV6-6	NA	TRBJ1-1	CASSYSTGQNTEAFF	TGTGCCAGCAGTTACTCGACGGGACAAAACACTGAAGCTTTCTTT
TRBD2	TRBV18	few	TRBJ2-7	CASSPGTRSKVYEQYF	TGTGCCAGCTCACCGGGGACTAGAAGCAAGGTCTACGAGCAGTACTTC
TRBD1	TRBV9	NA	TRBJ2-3	CASSAKGALADTQYF	TGTGCCAGCAGCGCGAAGGGGGCGTTGGCAGATACGCAGTATTTT
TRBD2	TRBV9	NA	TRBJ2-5	CASSVGLAGAIQETQYF	TGTGCCAGCAGCGTAGGACTAGCGGGGGCCATCCAAGAGACCCAGTACTTC
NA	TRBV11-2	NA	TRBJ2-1	CASSLGGRYNEQFF	TGTGCCAGCAGCTTAGGAGGGAGATACAATGAGCAGTTCTTC
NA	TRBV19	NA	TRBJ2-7	CASSIGGSPSYEQYF	TGTGCCAGTAGTATTGGGGGCAGTCCGTCCTACGAGCAGTACTTC
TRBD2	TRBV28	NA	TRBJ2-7	CASSLLAGAYEQYF	TGTGCCAGCAGTTTACTAGCGGGAGCCTACGAGCAGTACTTC
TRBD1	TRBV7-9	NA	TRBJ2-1	CSSSAETGGPYNEQFF	TGTTCCAGCAGCGCGGAAACAGGGGGACCCTACAATGAGCAGTTCTTC
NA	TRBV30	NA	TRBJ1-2	CAWSVFQDGYTF	TGTGCCTGGAGTGTATTTCAGGATGGCTACACCTTC
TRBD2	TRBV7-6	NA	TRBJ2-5	CASSARGGQETQYF	TGTGCCAGCAGCGCACGGGGGGGCCAAGAGACCCAGTACTTC